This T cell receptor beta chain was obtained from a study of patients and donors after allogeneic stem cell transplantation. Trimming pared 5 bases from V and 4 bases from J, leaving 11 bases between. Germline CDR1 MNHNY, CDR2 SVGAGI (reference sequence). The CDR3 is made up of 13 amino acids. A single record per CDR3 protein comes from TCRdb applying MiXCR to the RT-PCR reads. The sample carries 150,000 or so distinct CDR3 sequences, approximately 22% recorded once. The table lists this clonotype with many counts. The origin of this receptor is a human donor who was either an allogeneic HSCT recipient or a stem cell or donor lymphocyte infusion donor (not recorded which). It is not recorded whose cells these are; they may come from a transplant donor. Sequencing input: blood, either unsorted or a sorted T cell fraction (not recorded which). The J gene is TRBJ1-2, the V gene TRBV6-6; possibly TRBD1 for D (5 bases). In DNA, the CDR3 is TGTGCCAGCAGTCCAGGTGGGGGCTATGGCTACACCTTC. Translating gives CASSPGGGYGYTF.